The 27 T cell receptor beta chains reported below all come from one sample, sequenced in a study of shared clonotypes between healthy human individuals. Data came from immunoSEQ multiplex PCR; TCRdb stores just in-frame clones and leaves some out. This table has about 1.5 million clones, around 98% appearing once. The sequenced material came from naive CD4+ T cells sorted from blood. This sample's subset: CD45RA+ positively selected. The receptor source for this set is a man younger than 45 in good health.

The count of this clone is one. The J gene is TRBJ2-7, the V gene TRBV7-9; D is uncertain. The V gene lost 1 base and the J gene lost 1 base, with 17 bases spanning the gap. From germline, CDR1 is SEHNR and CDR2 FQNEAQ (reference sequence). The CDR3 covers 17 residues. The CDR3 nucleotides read TGTGCCAGCAGCTTAGGCGCTTTGGCAACTACTTCCTACGAGCAGTACTTC. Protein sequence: CASSLGALATTSYEQYF.

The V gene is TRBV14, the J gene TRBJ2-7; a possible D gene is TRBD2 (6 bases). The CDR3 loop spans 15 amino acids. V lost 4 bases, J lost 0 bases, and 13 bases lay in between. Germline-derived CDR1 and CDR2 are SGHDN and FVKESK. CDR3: CASSRSGVSSYEQYF. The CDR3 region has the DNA TGTGCCAGCAGCCGATCGGGGGTTAGCTCCTACGAGCAGTACTTC.

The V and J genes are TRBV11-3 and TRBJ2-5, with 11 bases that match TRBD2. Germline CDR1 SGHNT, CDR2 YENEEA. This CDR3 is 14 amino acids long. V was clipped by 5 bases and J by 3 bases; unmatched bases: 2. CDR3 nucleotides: TGTGCCAGCAGCGCACTAGCGGGAGAAGAGACCCAGTACTTC. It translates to CASSALAGEETQYF.

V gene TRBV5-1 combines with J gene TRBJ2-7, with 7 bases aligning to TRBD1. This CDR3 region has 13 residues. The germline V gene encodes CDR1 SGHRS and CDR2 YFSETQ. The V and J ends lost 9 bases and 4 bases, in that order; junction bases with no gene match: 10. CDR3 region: CATKLTGIYEQYF. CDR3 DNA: TGCGCCACCAAACTGACAGGGATTTACGAGCAGTACTTC.

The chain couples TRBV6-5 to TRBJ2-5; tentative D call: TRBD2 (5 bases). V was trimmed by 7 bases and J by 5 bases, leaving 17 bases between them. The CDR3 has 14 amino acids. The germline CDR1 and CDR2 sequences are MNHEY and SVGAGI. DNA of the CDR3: TGTGCCAGCAACCTGCCGGGATCATTGGAGACCCAGTACTTC. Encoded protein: CASNLPGSLETQYF.

The CDR3 coding sequence is TGTGCCAGCTCACCGTTAGCGGGACTAGAGACCCAGTACTTC. Translating it yields CASSPLAGLETQYF. The V and J genes are TRBV18 and TRBJ2-5; 8 bases line up with TRBD2. The trim removed 3 bases at V and 4 bases at J, leaving 4 bases unmatched. The CDR3 loop spans 14 amino acids. CDR1 is KGHSH and CDR2 is LQKENI in the germline V gene.

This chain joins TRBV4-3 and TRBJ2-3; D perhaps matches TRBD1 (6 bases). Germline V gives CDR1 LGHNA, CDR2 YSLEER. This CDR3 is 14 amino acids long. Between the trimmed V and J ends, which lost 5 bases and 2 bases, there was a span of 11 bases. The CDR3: CASSFRTVTDTQYF. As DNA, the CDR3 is TGCGCCAGCAGCTTCCGGACAGTCACAGATACGCAGTATTTT.

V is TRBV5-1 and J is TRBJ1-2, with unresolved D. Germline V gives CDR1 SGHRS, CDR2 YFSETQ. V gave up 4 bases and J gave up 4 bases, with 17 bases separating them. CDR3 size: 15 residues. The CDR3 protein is CASSLDHPRGYGYTF. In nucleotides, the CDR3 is TGCGCCAGCAGCCTAGACCACCCCAGAGGCTATGGCTACACCTTC.

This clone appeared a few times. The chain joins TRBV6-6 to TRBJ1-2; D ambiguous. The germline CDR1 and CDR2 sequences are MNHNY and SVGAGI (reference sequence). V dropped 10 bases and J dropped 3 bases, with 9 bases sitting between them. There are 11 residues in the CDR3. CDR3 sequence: CAIRTDYGYTF. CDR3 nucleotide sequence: TGTGCCATCCGTACTGACTATGGCTACACCTTC.

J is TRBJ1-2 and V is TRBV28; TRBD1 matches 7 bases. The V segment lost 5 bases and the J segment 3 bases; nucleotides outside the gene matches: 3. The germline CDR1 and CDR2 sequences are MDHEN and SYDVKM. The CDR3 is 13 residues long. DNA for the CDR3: TGTGCCAGCAGTGACGGACAGGACTATGGCTACACCTTC. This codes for CASSDGQDYGYTF.

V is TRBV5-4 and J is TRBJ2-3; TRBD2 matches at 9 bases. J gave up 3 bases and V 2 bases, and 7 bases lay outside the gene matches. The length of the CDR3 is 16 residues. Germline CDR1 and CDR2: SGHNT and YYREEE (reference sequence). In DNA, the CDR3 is TGTGCCAGCAGCTTAGTTGCGCGGGAGGGAACAGATACGCAGTATTTT. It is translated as CASSLVAREGTDTQYF.

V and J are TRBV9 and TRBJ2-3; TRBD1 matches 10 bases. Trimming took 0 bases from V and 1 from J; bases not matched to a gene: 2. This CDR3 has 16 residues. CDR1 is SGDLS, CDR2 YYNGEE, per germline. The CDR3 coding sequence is TGTGCCAGCAGCGTAGCCGGGACAGGGGGCACAGATACGCAGTATTTT. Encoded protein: CASSVAGTGGTDTQYF. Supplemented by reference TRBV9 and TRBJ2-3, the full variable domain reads DSGVTQTPKHLITATGQRVTLRCSPRSGDLSVYWYQQSLDQGLQFLIQYYNGEERAKGNILERFSAQQFPDLHSELNLSSLELGDSALYFCASSVAGTGGTDTQYFGPGTRLTVL.

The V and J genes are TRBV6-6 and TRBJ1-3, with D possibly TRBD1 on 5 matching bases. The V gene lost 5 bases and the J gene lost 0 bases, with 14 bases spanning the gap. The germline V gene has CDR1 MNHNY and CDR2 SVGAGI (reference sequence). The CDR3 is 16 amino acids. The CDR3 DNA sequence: TGTGCCAGCAGTCCCCCCCGGACAACCTCTGGAAACACCATATATTTT. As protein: CASSPPRTTSGNTIYF.

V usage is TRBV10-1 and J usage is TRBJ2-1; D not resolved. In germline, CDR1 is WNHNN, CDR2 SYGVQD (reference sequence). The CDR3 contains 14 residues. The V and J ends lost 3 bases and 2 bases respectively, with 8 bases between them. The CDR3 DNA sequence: TGCGCCAGCAGTGAAGGCACCACCTACAATGAGCAGTTCTTC. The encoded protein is CASSEGTTYNEQFF.

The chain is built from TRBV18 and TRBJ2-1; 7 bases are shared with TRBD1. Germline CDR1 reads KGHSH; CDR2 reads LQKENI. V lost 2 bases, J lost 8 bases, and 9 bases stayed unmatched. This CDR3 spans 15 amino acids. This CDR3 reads CASSPWIRGYDEQFF. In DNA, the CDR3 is TGTGCCAGCTCACCATGGATCAGGGGGTATGATGAGCAGTTCTTC.

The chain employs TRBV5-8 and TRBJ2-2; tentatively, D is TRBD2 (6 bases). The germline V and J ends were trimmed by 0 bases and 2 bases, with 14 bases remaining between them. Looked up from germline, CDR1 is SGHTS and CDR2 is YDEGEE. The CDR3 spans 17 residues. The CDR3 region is CASSLALGRGNTGELFF. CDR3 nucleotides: TGTGCCAGCAGCTTGGCCCTCGGGCGGGGAAACACCGGGGAGCTGTTTTTT.

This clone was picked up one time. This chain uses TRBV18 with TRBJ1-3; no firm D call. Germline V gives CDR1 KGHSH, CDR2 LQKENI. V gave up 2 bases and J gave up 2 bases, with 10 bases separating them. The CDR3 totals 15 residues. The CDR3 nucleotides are TGTGCCAGCTCACCAACGGAGGATGCTGGAAACACCATATATTTT. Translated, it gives CASSPTEDAGNTIYF.

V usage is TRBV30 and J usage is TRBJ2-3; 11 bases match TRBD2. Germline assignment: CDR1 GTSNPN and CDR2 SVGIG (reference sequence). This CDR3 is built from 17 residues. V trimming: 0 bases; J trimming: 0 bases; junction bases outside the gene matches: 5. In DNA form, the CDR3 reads TGTGCCTGGAGTGTCGCCAGACTAGCGGGAAGCACAGATACGCAGTATTTT. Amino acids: CAWSVARLAGSTDTQYF.

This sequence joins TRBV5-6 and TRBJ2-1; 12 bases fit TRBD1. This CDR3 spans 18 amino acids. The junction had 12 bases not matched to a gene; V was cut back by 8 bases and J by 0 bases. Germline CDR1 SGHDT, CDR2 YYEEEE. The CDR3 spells CASRTGTGGPNSYNEQFF. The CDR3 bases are TGTGCCAGTAGAACCGGGACAGGGGGCCCTAACTCCTACAATGAGCAGTTCTTC.

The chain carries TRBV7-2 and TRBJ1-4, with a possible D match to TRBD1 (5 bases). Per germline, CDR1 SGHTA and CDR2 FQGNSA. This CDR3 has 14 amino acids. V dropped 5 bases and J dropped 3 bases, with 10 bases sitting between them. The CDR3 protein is CASSQWGPNEKLFF. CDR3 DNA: TGTGCCAGCAGCCAATGGGGACCTAATGAAAAACTGTTTTTT. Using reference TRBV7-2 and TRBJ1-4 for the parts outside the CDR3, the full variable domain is GAGVSQSPSNKVTEKGKDVELRCDPISGHTALYWYRQSLGQGLEFLIYFQGNSAPDKSGLPSDRFSAERTGGSVSTLTIQRTQQEDSAVYLCASSQWGPNEKLFFGSGTQLSVL.

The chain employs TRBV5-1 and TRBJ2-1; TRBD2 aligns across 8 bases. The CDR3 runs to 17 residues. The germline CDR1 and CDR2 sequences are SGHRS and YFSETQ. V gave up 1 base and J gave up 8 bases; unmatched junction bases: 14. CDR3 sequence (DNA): TGCGCCAGCAGCTTGAGGTTCTCAGCGGGAGATTACCATGAGCAGTTCTTC. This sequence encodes CASSLRFSAGDYHEQFF.

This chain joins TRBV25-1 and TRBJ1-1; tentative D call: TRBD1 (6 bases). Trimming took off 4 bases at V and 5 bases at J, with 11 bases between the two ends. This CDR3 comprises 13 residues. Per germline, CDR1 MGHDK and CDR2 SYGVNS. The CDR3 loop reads CASSAQGGTEAFF. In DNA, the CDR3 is TGTGCCAGCAGTGCACAGGGCGGGACTGAAGCTTTCTTT.

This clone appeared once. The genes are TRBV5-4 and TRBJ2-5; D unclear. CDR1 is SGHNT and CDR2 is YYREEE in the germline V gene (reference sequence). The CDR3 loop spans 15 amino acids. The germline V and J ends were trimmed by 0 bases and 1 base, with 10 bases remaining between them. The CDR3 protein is CASSLGAGSQETQYF. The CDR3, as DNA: TGTGCCAGCAGCTTGGGGGCCGGGTCCCAAGAGACCCAGTACTTC.

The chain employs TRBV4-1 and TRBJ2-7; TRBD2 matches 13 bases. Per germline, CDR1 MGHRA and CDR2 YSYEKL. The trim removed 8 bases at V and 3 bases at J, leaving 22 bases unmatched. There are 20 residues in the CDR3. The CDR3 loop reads CASHKWRGLAGIIAVYEQYF. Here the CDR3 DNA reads TGCGCCAGCCACAAATGGAGGGGACTAGCGGGAATCATAGCGGTCTACGAGCAGTACTTC.

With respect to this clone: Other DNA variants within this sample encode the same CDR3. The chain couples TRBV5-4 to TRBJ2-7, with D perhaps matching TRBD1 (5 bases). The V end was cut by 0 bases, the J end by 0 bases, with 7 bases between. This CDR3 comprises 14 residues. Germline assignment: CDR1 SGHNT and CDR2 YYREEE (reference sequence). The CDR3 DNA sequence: TGTGCCAGCAGCTTGGACAGGAGCTCCTACGAGCAGTACTTC. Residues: CASSLDRSSYEQYF.

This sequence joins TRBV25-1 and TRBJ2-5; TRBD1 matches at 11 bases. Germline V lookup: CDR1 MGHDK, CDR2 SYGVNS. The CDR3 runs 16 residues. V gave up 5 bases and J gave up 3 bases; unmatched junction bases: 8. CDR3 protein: CASSKSPGQGEETQYF. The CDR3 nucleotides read TGTGCCAGCAGTAAAAGCCCGGGACAGGGGGAAGAGACCCAGTACTTC.

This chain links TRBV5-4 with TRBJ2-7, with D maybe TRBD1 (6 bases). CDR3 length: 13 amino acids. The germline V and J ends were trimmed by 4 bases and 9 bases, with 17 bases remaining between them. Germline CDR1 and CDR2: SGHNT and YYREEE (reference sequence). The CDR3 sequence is CASSAWGTGTQYF. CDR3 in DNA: TGTGCCAGCAGCGCCTGGGGTACAGGGACGCAGTACTTC.